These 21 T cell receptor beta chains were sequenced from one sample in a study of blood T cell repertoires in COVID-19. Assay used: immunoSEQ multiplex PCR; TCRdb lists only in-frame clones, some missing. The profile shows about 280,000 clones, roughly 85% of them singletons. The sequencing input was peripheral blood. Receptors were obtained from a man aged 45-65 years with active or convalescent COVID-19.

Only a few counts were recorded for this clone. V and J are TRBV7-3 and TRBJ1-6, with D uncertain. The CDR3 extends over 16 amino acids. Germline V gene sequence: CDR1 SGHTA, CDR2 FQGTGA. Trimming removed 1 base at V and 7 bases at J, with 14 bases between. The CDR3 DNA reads TGTGCCAGCAGCTTAAGTGGGCCAGGCGGGAATTCACCCCTCCACTTT. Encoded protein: CASSLSGPGGNSPLHF.

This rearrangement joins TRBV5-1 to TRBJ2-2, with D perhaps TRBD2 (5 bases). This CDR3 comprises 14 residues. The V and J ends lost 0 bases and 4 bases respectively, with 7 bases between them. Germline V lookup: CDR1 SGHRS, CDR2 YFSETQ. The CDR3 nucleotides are TGCGCCAGCAGCTTGGTGGGGAGCACCGGGGAGCTGTTTTTT. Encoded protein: CASSLVGSTGELFF.

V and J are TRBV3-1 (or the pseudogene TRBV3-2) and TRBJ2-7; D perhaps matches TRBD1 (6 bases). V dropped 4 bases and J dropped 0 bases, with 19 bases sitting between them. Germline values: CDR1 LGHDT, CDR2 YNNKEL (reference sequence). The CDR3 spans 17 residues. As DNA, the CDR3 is TGTGCCAGCAGCCCTTGGACGGGACATAGGAACTCCTACGAGCAGTACTTC. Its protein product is CASSPWTGHRNSYEQYF.

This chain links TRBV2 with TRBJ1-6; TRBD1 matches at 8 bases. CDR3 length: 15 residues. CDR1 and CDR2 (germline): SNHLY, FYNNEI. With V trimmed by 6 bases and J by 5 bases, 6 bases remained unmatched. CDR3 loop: CASRDRGRNNSPLHF. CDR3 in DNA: TGTGCCAGCAGAGACAGGGGTCGCAATAATTCACCCCTCCACTTT.

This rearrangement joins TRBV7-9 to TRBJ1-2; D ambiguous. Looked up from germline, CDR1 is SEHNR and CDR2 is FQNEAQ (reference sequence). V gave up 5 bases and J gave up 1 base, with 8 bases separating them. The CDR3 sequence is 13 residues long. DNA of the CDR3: TGTGCCAGCAGCCCAGATATTAACTATGGCTACACCTTC. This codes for CASSPDINYGYTF.

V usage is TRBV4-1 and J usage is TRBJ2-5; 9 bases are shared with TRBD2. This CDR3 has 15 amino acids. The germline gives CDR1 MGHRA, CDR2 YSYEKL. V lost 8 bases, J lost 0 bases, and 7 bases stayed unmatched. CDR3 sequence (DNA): TGCGCCAGCTCGCGGCTAGCGGGGAACCAAGAGACCCAGTACTTC. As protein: CASSRLAGNQETQYF.

CDR3 amino acids: CSARVLNEQFF. DNA of the CDR3: TGCAGTGCCCGGGTACTCAATGAGCAGTTCTTC. This chain links TRBV20-1 with TRBJ2-1; D uncertain. V shed 6 bases and J shed 6 bases, with 9 bases lying between them. CDR1 DFQATT and CDR2 SNEGSKA come from the germline V gene (reference sequence). The CDR3 has 11 amino acids.

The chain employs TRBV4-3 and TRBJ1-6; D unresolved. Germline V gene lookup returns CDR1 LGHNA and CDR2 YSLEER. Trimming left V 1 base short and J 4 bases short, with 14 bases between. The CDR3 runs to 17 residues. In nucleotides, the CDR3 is TGCGCCAGCAGCCAAGTTCTTGCGTCGGAGTATAATTCACCCCTCCACTTT. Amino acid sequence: CASSQVLASEYNSPLHF.

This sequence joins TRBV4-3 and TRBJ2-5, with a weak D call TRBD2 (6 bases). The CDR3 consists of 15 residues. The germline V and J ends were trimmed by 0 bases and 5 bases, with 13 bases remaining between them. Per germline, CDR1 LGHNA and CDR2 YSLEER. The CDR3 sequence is CASSQEYGGGETQYF. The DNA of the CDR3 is TGCGCCAGCAGCCAAGAGTACGGGGGTGGGGAGACCCAGTACTTC.

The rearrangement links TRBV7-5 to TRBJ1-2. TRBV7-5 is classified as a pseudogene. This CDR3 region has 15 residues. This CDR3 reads CVRSGPSGVVYGYTF. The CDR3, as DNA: TGTGTCAGAAGCGGCCCCTCGGGGGTGGTCTATGGCTACACCTTC.

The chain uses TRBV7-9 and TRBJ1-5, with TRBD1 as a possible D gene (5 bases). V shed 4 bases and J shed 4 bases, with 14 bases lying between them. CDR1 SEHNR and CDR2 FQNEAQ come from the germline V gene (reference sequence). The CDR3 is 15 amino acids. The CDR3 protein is CASSSSRANNQPQHF. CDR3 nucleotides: TGTGCCAGCAGCTCCAGCAGGGCCAATAATCAGCCCCAGCATTTT. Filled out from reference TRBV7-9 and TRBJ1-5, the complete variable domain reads DTGVSQNPRHKITKRGQNVTFRCDPISEHNRLYWYRQTLGQGPEFLTYFQNEAQLEKSRLLSDRFSAERPKGSFSTLEIQRTEQGDSAMYLCASSSSRANNQPQHFGDGTRLSIL.

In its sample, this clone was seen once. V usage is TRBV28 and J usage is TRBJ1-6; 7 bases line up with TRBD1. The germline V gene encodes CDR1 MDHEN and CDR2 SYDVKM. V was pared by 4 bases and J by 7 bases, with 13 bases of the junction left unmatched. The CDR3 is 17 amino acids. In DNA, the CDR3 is TGTGCCAGCAGTTCCCTCCGGGGACAGCGTAAAAATTCACCCCTCCACTTT. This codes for CASSSLRGQRKNSPLHF.

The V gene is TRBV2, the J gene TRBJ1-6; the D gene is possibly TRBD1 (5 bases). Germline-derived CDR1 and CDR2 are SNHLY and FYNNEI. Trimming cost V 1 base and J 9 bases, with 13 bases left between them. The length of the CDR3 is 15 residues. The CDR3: CASSEEGALGSPLHF. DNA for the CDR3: TGTGCCAGCAGTGAAGAAGGGGCATTGGGTTCACCCCTCCACTTT.

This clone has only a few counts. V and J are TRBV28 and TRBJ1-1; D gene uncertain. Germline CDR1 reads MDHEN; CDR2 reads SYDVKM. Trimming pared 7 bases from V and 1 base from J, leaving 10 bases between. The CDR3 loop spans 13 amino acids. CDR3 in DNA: TGTGCCAGCACCCCCCCGGGGAACACTGAAGCTTTCTTT. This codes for CASTPPGNTEAFF.

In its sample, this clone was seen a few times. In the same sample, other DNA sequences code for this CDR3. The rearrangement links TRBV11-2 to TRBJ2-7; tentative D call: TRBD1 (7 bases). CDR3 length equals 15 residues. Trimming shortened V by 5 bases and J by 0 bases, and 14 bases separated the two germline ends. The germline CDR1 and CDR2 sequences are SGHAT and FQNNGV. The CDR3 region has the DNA TGTGCCAGCAGCCCGGCAGGGGGGAGCTCCTACGAGCAGTACTTC. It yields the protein CASSPAGGSSYEQYF.

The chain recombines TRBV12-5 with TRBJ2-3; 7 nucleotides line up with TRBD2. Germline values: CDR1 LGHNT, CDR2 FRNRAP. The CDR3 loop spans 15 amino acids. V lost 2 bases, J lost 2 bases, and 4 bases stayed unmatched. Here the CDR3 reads CASGLTGGTTDTQYF. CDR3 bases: TGTGCTAGTGGTTTGACGGGGGGAACCACAGATACGCAGTATTTT.

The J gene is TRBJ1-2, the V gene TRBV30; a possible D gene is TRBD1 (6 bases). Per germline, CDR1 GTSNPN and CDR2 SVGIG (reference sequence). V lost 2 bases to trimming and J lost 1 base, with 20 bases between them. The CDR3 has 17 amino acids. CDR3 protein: CAWSSPIPGHLNYGYTF. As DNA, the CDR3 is TGTGCCTGGAGTTCGCCAATCCCGGGACATCTTAACTATGGCTACACCTTC.

CDR3 region: CASSLGQDREAFF. The CDR3 DNA is TGTGCCAGCAGTTTGGGACAGGATCGAGAAGCTTTCTTT. This chain connects TRBV27 to TRBJ1-1, with TRBD1 matching over 8 bases. This CDR3 contains 13 residues. Germline V lookup: CDR1 MNHEY, CDR2 SMNVEV (reference sequence). Trimming took 3 bases from V and 8 from J; bases not matched to a gene: 5.

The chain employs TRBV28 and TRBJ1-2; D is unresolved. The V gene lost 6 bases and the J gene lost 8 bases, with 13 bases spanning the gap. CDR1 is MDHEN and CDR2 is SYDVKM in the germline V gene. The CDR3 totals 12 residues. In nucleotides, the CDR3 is TGTGCCAGCAGGGAGACCGCGCTCGGCTACACCTTC. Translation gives CASRETALGYTF.

The CDR3 here is CSVARTSGLLSYNEQFF. As DNA, the CDR3 is TGCAGCGTTGCCAGGACTAGCGGTTTGCTCTCCTACAATGAGCAGTTCTTC. The chain has TRBV29-1 and TRBJ2-1; 10 positions match TRBD2. V lost 4 bases to trimming and J lost 0 bases; unmatched junction nucleotides: 9. Germline assignment: CDR1 SQVTM and CDR2 ANQGSEA. This CDR3 region has 17 residues.

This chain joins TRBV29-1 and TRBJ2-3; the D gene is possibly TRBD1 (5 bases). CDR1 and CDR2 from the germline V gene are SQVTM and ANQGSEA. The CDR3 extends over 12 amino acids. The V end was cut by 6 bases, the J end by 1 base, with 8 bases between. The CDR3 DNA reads TGCAGCGTAGGACAAGGCACAGATACGCAGTATTTT. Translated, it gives CSVGQGTDTQYF.